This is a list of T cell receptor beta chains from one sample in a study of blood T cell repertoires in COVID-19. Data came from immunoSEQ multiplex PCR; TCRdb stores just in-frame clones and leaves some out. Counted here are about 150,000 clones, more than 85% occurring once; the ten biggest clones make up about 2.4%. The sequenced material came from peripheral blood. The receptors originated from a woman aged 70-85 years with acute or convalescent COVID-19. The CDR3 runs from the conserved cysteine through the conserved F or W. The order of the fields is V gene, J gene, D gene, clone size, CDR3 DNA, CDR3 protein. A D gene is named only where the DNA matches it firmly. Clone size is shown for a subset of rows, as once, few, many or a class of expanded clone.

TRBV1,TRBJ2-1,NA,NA,TGCACCAGCAGCCTCCCGGGGGGCCACAATGAGCAGTTCTTC,CTSSLPGGHNEQFF
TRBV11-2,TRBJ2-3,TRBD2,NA,TGTGCCAGCAGCCCGTCTTTAAGCGGGGGAATGTATACGCAGTATTTT,CASSPSLSGGMYTQYF
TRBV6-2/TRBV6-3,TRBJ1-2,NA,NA,TGTGCCAGCAGTTTCCAGGGGCAGCCTGGCTACACCTTC,CASSFQGQPGYTF
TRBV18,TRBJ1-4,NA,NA,TGTGCCAGCTCACCAACACAGCTGAATGAAAAACTGTTTTTT,CASSPTQLNEKLFF
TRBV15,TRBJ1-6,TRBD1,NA,TGTGCCACCAGCAGAGAGGACAGGAGGGTCTATAATTCACCCCTCCACTTT,CATSREDRRVYNSPLHF
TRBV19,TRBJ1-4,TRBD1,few,TGTGCCAGTAGAGCATCCGGGACAGCCAATGAAAAACTGTTTTTT,CASRASGTANEKLFF
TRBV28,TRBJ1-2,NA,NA,TGTGCCAGCAGTTTGGGCAGTCATAACTATGGCTACACCTTC,CASSLGSHNYGYTF
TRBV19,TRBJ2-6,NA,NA,TGTGCCAGTAGGCAGGAGGGAAGCTCTGGGGCCAACGTCCTGACTTTC,CASRQEGSSGANVLTF
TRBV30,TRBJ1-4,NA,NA,TGTGCCTCAAACCTCCGGGATTTTAATGAAAAACTGTTTTTT,CASNLRDFNEKLFF
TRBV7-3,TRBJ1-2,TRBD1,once,TGTGCCAGCAGCCCAACAGTCGGACAGGGTCCCACCTTC,CASSPTVGQGPTF
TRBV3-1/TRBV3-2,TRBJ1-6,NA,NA,TGTGCCAGCAGCCAAGCAGGATATAATTCACCCCTCCACTTT,CASSQAGYNSPLHF
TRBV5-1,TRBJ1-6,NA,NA,TGCGCCAGCAGCTTGGGGCAGGGCAATTCACCCCTCCACTTT,CASSLGQGNSPLHF
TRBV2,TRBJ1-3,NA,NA,TGTGCCAGCAGTGAACAGGGGAATGGAGACACCATATATTTT,CASSEQGNGDTIYF
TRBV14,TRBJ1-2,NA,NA,TGTGCCAGCAGCCAAGATCTCCAGGGCTATGGCTACACCTTC,CASSQDLQGYGYTF
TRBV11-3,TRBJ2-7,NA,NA,TGTGCCAGCAGCTTAGATGGGGGCCGAACCTACGAGCAGTACTTC,CASSLDGGRTYEQYF
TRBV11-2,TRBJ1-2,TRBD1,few,TGTGCCAGCAGCAGAGGGACAGCTGGGGATGGCTACACCTTC,CASSRGTAGDGYTF
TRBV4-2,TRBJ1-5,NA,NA,TGTGCCAGCAGCCAAGGCGTCAGGGGACAGCCCCAGCATTTT,CASSQGVRGQPQHF
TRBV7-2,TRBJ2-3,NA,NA,TGTGCCAGCAGCTTACGAAGCGGGTTTAGCACAGATACGCAGTATTTT,CASSLRSGFSTDTQYF
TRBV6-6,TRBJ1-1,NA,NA,TGTGCCAGCAGTTACGGGCAGTATAACACTGAAGCTTTCTTT,CASSYGQYNTEAFF
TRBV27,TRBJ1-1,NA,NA,TGTGCCAGCAGTTTATCCATAGGGGGATCGACTGAAGCTTTCTTT,CASSLSIGGSTEAFF
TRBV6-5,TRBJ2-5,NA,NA,TGTGCCAGCAGTTACGGGGGCGAAGAGACCCAGTACTTC,CASSYGGEETQYF
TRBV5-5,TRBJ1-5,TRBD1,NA,TGTGCCAGCAGCTTGGGACAGGGGGATAATCGGCCCCAGCATTTT,CASSLGQGDNRPQHF
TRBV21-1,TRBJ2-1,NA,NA,TGTGCCAGCAGCAAAGCGCTGAAAGTGGACAGGTTCGACCCAAGCTCCTACAATGAGCAGTTCTTC,CASSKALKVDRFDPSSYNEQFF
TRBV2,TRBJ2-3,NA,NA,TGTGCCAGCAGGACGGCGGGGTCAGCCCCCGATACGCAGTATTTT,CASRTAGSAPDTQYF
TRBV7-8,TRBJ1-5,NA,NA,TGTGCCAGCAGCTTAGGTCTTCAGGGAAAGGGCAATCAGCCCCAGCATTTT,CASSLGLQGKGNQPQHF
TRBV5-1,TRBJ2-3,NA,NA,TGCGCCAGCAGCTTGGTGGAGGGAACAGATACGCAGTATTTT,CASSLVEGTDTQYF
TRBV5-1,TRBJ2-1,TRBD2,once,TGCGCCAGCAGGGCCGGGACTAGCGGGGGGCGGGTCTCCTACAATGAGCAGTTCTTC,CASRAGTSGGRVSYNEQFF
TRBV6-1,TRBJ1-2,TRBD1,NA,TGTGCCAGCAGTGAACCGACAGGGGGCGCGAGAGGCTACACCTTC,CASSEPTGGARGYTF